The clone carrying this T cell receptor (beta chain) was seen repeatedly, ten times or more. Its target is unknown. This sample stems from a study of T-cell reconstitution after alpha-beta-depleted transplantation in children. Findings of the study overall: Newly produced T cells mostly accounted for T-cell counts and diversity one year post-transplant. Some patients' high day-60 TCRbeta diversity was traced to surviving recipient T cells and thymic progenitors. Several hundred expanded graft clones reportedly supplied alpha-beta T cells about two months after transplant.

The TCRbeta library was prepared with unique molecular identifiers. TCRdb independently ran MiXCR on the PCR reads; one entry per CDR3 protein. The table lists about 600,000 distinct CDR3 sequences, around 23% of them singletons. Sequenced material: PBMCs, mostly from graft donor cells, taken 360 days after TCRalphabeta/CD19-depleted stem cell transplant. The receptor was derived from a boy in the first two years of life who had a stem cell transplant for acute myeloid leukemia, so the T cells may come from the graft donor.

CDR3 in DNA: TGTGCCAGCAGGCCCTCACCGCTAAGCACAGATACGCAGTATTTT. Translation gives CASRPSPLSTDTQYF. The chain has TRBV6-1 and TRBJ2-3, with D unresolved. The CDR3 sequence is 15 residues long. The germline V and J ends were trimmed by 6 bases and 0 bases, with 13 bases remaining between them. Germline-derived CDR1 and CDR2 are MNHNS and SASEGT.